This paragraph covers one TCR beta chain sequence. No antigen is known for it. These data are taken from a study of T-cell memory formation after mild COVID-19. With 3 bases removed from V and 0 bases from J, the gap between germline ends came to 3 bases. The CDR3 loop spans 13 amino acids. TCRalpha and TCRbeta libraries used 5'RACE with constant-segment primers and UMIs. TCRdb reprocessed the 5' RACE reads with MiXCR, giving one entry per CDR3 protein. Among fewer than 550,000 distinct CDR3 sequences listed, around 19% were seen once. The study, taken as a whole, reports: Memory cells collected pre-infection included some clones that later responded, suggesting cross-reactive memory joined.

The sample was PBMCs or a T cell subset sorted from them (not recorded which). The chain employs TRBV12-3 or TRBV12-4 and TRBJ1-3, with D hard to call. This TCR derives from an adult woman who had mild COVID-19 (a few samples of this study predate the infection). Cell type and time point are not known. The CDR3 here is CASSFNSGNTIYF. As DNA, the CDR3 is TGTGCCAGCAGTTTCAACTCTGGAAACACCATATATTTT.